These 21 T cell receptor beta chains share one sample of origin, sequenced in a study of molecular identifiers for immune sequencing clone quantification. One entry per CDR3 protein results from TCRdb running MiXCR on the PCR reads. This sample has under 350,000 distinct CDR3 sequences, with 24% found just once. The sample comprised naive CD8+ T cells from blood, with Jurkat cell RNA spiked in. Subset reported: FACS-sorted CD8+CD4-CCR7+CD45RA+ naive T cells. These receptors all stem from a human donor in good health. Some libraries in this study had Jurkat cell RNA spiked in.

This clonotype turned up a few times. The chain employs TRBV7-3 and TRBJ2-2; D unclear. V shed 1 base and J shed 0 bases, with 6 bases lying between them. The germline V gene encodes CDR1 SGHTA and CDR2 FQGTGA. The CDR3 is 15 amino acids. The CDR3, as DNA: TGTGCCAGCAGCTTAATTGCGGCGAACACCGGGGAGCTGTTTTTT. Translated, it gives CASSLIAANTGELFF.

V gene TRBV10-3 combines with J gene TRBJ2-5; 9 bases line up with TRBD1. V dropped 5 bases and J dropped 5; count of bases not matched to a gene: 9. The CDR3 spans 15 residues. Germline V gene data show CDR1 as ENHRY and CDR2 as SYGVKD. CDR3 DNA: TGTGCCATCAGTACTACAGGGGGCCCGGGGGAGACCCAGTACTTC. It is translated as CAISTTGGPGETQYF.

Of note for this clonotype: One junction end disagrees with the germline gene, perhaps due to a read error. The chain's CDR3 is CASSLDRYPYEQHF. The CDR3 DNA follows: TGTGCCAGCAGCTTGGACCGCTACCCCTACGAGCAGCACTTC. This chain joins TRBV7-2 and TRBJ2-7; the D is unclear. The length of the CDR3 is 14 residues. Germline-derived CDR1 and CDR2 are SGHTA and FQGNSA.

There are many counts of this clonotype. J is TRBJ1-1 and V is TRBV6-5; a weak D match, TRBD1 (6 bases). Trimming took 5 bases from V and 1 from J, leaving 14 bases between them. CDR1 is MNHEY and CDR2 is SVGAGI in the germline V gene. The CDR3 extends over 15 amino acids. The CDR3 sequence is CASSLAGGQNTEAFF. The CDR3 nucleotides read TGTGCCAGCAGTCTCGCGGGGGGCCAGAACACTGAAGCTTTCTTT.

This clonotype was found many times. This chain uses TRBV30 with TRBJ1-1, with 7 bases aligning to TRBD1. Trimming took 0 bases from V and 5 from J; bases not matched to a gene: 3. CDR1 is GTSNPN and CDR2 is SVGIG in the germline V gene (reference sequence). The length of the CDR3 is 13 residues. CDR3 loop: CAWSVTGDTEAFF. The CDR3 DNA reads TGTGCCTGGAGTGTAACAGGGGATACTGAAGCTTTCTTT.

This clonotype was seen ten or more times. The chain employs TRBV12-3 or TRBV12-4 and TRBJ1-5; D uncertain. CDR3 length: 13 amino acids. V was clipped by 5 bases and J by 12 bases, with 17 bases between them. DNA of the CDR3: TGTGCCAGCAGTCCAAACCCTGGTAGCTACCAGCATTTT. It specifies CASSPNPGSYQHF.

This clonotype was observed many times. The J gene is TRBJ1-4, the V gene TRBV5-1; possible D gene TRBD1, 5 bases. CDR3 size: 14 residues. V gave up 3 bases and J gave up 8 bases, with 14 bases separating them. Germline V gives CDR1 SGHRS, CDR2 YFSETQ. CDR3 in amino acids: CASSSGTSGEKLFF. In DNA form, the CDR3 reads TGCGCCAGCAGCTCCGGGACGTCGGGCGAAAAACTGTTTTTT.

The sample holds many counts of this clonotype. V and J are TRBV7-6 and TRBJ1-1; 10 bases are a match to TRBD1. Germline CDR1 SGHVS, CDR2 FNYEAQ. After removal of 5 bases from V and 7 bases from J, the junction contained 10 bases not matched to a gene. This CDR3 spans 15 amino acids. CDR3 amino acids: CASSPGQGVGDEAFF. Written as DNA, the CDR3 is TGTGCCAGCAGCCCCGGACAGGGGGTGGGTGATGAAGCTTTCTTT.

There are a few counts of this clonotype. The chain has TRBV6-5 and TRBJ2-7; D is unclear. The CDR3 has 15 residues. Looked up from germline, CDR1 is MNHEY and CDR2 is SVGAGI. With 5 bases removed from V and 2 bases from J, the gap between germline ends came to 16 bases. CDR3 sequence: CASSTDPGPPYEQYF. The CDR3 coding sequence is TGTGCCAGCAGTACTGATCCGGGCCCACCCTACGAGCAGTACTTC.

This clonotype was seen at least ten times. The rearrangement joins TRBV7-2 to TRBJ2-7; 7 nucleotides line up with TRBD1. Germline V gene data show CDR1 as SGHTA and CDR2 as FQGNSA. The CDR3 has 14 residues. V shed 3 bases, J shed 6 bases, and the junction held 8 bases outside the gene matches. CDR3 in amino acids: CASSFLGRGSEQYF. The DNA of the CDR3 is TGTGCCAGCAGCTTTCTGGGCAGGGGGTCCGAGCAGTACTTC.

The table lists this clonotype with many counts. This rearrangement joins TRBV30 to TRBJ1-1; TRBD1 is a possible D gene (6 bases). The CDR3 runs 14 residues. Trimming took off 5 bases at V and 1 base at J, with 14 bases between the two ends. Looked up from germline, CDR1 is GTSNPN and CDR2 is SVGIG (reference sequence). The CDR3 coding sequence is TGTGCCTGGCTTCCGGGACACCCGAACACTGAAGCTTTCTTT. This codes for CAWLPGHPNTEAFF.

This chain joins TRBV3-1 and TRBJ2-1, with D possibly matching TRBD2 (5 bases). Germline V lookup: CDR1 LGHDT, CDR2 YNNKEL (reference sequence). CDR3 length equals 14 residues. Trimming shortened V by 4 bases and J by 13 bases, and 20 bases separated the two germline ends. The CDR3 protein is CASSPETLARYQFF. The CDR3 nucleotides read TGTGCCAGCAGCCCCGAAACGCTAGCAAGGTATCAGTTCTTC.

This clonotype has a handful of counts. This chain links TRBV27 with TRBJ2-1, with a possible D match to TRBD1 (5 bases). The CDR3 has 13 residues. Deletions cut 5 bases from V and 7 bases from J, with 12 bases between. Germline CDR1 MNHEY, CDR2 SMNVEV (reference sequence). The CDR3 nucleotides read TGTGCCAGCAGTCCCCAGGGCCCTAATGAGCAGTTCTTC. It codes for CASSPQGPNEQFF.

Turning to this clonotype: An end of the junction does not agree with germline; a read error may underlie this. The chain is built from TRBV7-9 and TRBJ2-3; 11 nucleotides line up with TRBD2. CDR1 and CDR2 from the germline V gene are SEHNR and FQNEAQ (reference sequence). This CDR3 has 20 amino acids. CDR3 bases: TGTGCCAGCAGCTTACCCCCGATGAAGGTAGCGGGGGGGAGCACAGTTACGCAGTATTTT. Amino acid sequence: CASSLPPMKVAGGSTVTQYF.

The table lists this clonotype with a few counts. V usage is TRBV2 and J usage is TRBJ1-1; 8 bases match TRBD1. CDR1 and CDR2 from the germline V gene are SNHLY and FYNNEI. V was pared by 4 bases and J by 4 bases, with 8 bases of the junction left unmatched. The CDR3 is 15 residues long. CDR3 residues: CASSVSGGTGTEAFF. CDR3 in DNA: TGTGCCAGCAGTGTTTCAGGGGGCACTGGCACTGAAGCTTTCTTT.

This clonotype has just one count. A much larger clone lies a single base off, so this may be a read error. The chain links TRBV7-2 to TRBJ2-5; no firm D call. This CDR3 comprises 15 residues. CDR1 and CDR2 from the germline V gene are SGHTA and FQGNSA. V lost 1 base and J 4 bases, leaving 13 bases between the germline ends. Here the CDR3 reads CASSLVQSHGETQYF. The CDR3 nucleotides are TGTGCCAGCAGCTTAGTACAAAGCCACGGAGAGACCCAGTACTTC.

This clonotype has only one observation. The CDR3 region is CAIQEFAGLLYEQYF. The CDR3 bases are TGTGCCATACAAGAATTCGCAGGGCTACTCTACGAGCAGTACTTC. The rearrangement uses TRBV10-3 and TRBJ2-7; weak D call: TRBD1 (5 bases). Trimming shortened V by 9 bases and J by 3 bases, and 21 bases separated the two germline ends. This CDR3 is built from 15 residues. Germline assignment: CDR1 ENHRY and CDR2 SYGVKD.

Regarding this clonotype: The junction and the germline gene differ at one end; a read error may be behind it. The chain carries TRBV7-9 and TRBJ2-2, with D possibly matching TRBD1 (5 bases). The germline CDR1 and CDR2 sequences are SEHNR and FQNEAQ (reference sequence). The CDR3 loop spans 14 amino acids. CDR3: CACSPQGVTGELFF. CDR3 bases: TGTGCCTGCAGCCCCCAAGGGGTCACCGGGGAGCTGTTTTTT. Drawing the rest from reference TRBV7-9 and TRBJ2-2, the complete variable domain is DTGVSQNPRHKITKRGQNVTFRCDPISEHNRLYWYRQTLGQGPEFLTYFQNEAQLEKSRLLSDRFSAERPKGSFSTLEIQRTEQGDSAMYLCACSPQGVTGELFFGEGSRLTVL.

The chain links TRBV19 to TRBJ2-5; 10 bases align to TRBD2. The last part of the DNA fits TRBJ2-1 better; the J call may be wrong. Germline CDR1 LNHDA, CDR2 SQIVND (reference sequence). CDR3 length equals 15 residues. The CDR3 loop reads CASSIYTSGNNEQFF. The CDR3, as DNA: TGTGCCAGTAGTATTTATACTAGCGGGAACAATGAGCAGTTCTTC.

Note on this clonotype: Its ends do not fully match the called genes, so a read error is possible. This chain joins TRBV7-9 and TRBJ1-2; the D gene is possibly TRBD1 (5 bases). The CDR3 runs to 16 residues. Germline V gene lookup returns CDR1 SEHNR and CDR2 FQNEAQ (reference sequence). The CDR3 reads CASSLLSMTANYGCTF. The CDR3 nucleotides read TGTGCCAGCAGCTTATTATCCATGACAGCTAACTATGGCTGCACCTTC.

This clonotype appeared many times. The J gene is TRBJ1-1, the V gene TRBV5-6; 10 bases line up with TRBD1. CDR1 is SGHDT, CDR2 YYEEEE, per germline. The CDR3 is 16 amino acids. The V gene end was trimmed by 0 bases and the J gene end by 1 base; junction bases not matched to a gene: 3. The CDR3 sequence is CASSLVGTGENTEAFF. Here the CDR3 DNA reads TGTGCCAGCAGCTTGGTAGGGACAGGGGAGAACACTGAAGCTTTCTTT.